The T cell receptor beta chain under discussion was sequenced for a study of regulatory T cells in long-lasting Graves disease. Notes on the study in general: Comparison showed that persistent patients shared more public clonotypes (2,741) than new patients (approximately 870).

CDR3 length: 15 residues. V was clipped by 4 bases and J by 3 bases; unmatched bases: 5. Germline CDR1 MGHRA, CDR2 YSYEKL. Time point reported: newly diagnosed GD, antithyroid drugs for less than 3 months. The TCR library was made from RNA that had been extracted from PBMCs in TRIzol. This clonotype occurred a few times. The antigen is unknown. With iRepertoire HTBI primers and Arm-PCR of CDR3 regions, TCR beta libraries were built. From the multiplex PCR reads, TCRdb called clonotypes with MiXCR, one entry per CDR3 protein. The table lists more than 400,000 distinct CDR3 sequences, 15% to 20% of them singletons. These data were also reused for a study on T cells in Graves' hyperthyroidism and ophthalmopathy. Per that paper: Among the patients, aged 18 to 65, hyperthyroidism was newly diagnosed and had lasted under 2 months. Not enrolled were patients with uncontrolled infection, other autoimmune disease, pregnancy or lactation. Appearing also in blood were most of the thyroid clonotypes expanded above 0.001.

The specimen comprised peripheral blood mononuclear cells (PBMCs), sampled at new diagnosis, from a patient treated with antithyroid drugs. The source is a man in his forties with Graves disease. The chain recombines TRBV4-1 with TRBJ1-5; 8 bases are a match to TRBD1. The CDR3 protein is CASSPPTGDNQPQHF. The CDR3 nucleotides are TGCGCCAGCAGCCCTCCGACAGGGGACAATCAGCCCCAGCATTTT.